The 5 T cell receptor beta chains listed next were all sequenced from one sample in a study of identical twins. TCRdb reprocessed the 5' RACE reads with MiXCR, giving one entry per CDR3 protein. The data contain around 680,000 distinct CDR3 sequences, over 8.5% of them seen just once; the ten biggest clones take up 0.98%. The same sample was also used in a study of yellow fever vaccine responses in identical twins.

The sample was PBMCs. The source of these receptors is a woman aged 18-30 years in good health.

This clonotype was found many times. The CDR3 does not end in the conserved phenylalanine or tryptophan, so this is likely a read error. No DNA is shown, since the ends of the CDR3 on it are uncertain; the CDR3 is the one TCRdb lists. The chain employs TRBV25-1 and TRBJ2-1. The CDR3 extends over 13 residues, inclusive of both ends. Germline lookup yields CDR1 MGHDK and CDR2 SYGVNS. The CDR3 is CASSELRQIRMCA.

CDR3 region: CASSRSGKLATDTQYF. The CDR3 nucleotides read TGTGCCAGCAGTCGTAGCGGGAAGCTTGCAACAGATACGCAGTATTTT. The chain employs TRBV12-3 or TRBV12-4 and TRBJ2-3, with 8 bases fitting TRBD2. CDR3 length: 16 residues. V trimming: 5 bases; J trimming: 3 bases; junction bases outside the gene matches: 10.

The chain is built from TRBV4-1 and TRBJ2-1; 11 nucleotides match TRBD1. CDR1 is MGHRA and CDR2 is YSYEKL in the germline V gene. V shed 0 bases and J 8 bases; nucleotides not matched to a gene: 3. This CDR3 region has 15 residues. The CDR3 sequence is CASSQDWTGGYEQFF. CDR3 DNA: TGCGCCAGCAGCCAAGATTGGACAGGGGGCTATGAGCAGTTCTTC.

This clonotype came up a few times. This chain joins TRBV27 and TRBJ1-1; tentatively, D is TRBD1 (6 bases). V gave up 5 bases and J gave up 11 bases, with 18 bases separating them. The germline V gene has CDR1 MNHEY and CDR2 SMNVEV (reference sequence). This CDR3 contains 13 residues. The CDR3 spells CASSPGTTRGAFF. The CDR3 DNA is TGTGCCAGCAGTCCAGGGACCACTAGGGGGGCTTTCTTT.

This CDR3 is CASSYGRDYQETQYF. CDR3 coding DNA: TGTGCCAGCAGTTACGGCCGGGACTACCAAGAGACCCAGTACTTC. The V and J genes are TRBV6-5 and TRBJ2-5, with a tentative D call TRBD2 (6 bases). The CDR3 is 15 amino acids. Per the germline V gene, CDR1 is MNHEY and CDR2 is SVGAGI. V was clipped by 2 bases and J by 0 bases, with 10 bases between them.